These T cell receptor beta chains were read from a single sample in a study of cytomegalovirus exposure and HLA in healthy donors. Measured with immunoSEQ multiplex PCR; TCRdb has only the in-frame clones, and not every one. The sample has over 150,000 clones, 68% seen once. Sequencing input: PBMCs. Receptors were obtained from a man in his fifties in good health and CMV-seronegative. Each CDR3 is given with its conserved first and last residue. D genes are given only for firm matches. Part of the rows lack a size; the others show once, few, many or a class for expanded clones.

clone_size	v_call	d_call	j_call	cdr3_nt	cdr3_aa
.	TRBV5-1	TRBD1	TRBJ2-5	TGCGCCAGCAGCTTGAGGACAGGGGAAGGAGGAGAGACCCAGTACTTC	CASSLRTGEGGETQYF
.	TRBV4-1	.	TRBJ2-7	TGCGCCAGCAGCCAAGAACAGGTCAAGACTTACGAGCAGTACTTC	CASSQEQVKTYEQYF
.	TRBV7-2	.	TRBJ2-4	TGTGCCAGCAGCCCGGGACACGGGAATCAGTACTTC	CASSPGHGNQYF
.	TRBV13	TRBD2	TRBJ2-5	TGTGCCAGCAGCTTAGATGTAGCGGGGGGGCCGGAGACCCAGTACTTC	CASSLDVAGGPETQYF
.	TRBV11-2	TRBD1	TRBJ1-1	TGTGCCAGCAGCTTAGTGGGACAGGGGGGTGAAGCTTTCTTT	CASSLVGQGGEAFF
.	TRBV12-5	TRBD1	TRBJ2-5	TGTGCTAGTGGTTTGGGGAAACGGGACAGACAAGAGACCCAGTACTTC	CASGLGKRDRQETQYF
.	TRBV19	.	TRBJ1-1	TGTGCCAGTACCCCGGGACACCGGCCATGGACTGAAGCTTTCTTT	CASTPGHRPWTEAFF
few	TRBV28	.	TRBJ1-2	TGTGCCAGCAGTTCCCCATCAGACAGGTCAGGGAACTATGGCTACACCTTC	CASSSPSDRSGNYGYTF
few	TRBV5-4	.	TRBJ1-2	TGTGCCAGCACCCCTCTCGGGGGGAACTATGGCTACACCTTC	CASTPLGGNYGYTF
few	TRBV25-1	TRBD1	TRBJ2-7	TGTGCCACCCGGGACAGCTACAATTACGAGCAGTACTTC	CATRDSYNYEQYF
.	TRBV10-2	TRBD1	TRBJ1-4	TGCGCCAGCAGCTCAGGACAGGCAACTAATGAAAAACTGTTTTTT	CASSSGQATNEKLFF
.	TRBV4-3	TRBD1	TRBJ2-1	TGCGCCAGCAGCCTTTGGACAGGGGTGTCCTACAATGAGCAGTTCTTC	CASSLWTGVSYNEQFF
few	TRBV28	.	TRBJ2-1	TGTGCCAGCAGTCCCTCAGTAGGACAGTACAATGAGCAGTTCTTC	CASSPSVGQYNEQFF
.	TRBV2	TRBD1	TRBJ1-2	TGTGCCAGCAGACCCCCGGGACAGGGGTATGGCTACACCTTC	CASRPPGQGYGYTF
.	TRBV6-5	.	TRBJ2-6	TGTGCCAGCAGCAGGGGCTCTGGGGCCAACGTCCTGACTTTC	CASSRGSGANVLTF
.	TRBV28	TRBD1	TRBJ1-1	TGTGCCAGCGTCGTCCTTCCGGGACAGGGGAACACTGAAGCTTTCTTT	CASVVLPGQGNTEAFF
.	TRBV28	.	TRBJ1-6	TGTGCCAGCACCCCTTGGCGGGCCAACTATAATTCACCCCTCCACTTT	CASTPWRANYNSPLHF
.	TRBV6-5	.	TRBJ2-3	TGTGCCAGCAGACCAGGGCGGGGCCCAGATACGCAGTATTTT	CASRPGRGPDTQYF
.	TRBV6-1	.	TRBJ1-1	TGTGCCAGCAGTGAAGACAGGGTAGTGGCTGAAGCTTTCTTT	CASSEDRVVAEAFF
few	TRBV7-2	.	TRBJ2-7	TGTGCCAGCAGCAGAACCGTAGGGGGCTCCTACGAGCAGTACTTC	CASSRTVGGSYEQYF
few	TRBV4-1	.	TRBJ2-7	TGCGCCAGCAGCCAAGATCGGCGGGAGCAGTACTTC	CASSQDRREQYF
.	TRBV7-2	.	TRBJ1-1	TGTGCCAGCAGCTTAGACGGGGGTAGGGCTGAAGCTTTCTTT	CASSLDGGRAEAFF
.	TRBV2	.	TRBJ2-1	TGTGCCAGCAACCGGGGGATGGGGGGAAATGAGCAGTTCTTC	CASNRGMGGNEQFF
.	TRBV6-1	.	TRBJ2-3	TGTGCCAGCAGTGAGTTGGAGGGGCTGCGCACAGATACGCAGTATTTT	CASSELEGLRTDTQYF
.	TRBV2	.	TRBJ2-2	TGTGCCAGCACCGGCCAGGGAACGAACACCGGGGAGCTGTTTTTT	CASTGQGTNTGELFF